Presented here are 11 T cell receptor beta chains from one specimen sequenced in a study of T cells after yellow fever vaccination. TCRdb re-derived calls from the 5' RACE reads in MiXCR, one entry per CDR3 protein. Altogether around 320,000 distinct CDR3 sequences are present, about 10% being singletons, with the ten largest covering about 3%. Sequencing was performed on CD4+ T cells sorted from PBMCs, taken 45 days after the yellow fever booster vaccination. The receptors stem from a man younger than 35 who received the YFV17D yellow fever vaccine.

The DNA for the CDR3 is TGCGCCAGCAGCCCCCGGAGGGCTAGCGGGGGGGCCTACACTAGCACAGATACGCAGTATTTT. Translating gives CASSPRRASGGAYTSTDTQYF. The rearrangement uses TRBV4-3 and TRBJ2-3, with TRBD2 matching 12 bases. Trimming took 4 bases from V and 0 from J; bases not matched to a gene: 17. The CDR3 runs 21 residues. Germline V gene lookup returns CDR1 LGHNA and CDR2 YSLEER.

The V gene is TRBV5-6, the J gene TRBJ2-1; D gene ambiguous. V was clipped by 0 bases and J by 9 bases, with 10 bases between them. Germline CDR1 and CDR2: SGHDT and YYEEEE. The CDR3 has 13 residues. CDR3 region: CASSLVRVSEQFF. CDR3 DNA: TGTGCCAGCAGCTTGGTCCGGGTTAGTGAGCAGTTCTTC.

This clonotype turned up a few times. In nucleotides, the CDR3 is TGTGCCATCAGACGACAGTCTAGCACAGATACGCAGTATTTT. It is translated as CAIRRQSSTDTQYF. The V and J genes are TRBV10-3 and TRBJ2-3, with D maybe TRBD1 (5 bases). V lost 6 bases and J 0 bases, leaving 10 bases between the germline ends. This CDR3 spans 14 amino acids. Germline V gene data show CDR1 as ENHRY and CDR2 as SYGVKD.

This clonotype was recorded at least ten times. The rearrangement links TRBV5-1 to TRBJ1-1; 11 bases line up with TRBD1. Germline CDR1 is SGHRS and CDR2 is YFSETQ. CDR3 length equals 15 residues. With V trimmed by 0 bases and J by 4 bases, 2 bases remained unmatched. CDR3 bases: TGCGCCAGCAGCTTGGCAGGGACAGGGGGCACTGAAGCTTTCTTT. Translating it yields CASSLAGTGGTEAFF.

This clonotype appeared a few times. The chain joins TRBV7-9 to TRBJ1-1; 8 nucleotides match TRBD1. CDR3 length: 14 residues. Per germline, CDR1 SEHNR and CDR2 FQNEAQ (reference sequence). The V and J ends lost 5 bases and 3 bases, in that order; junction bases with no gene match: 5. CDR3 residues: CASSTGQGYTEAFF. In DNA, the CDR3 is TGTGCCAGCAGCACCGGACAGGGTTACACTGAAGCTTTCTTT.

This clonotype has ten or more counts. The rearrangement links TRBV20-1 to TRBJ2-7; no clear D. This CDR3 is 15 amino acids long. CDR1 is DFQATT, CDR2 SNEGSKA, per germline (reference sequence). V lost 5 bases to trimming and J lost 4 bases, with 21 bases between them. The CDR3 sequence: CSAALPSLGSYEQYF. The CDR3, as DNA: TGCAGTGCTGCCCTCCCCTCTCTTGGGTCGTACGAGCAGTACTTC.

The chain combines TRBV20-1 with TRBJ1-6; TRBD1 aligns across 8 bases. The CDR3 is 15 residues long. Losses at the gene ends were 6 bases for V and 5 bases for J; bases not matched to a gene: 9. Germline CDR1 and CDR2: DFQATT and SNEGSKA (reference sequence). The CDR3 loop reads CSASGQATNNSPLHF. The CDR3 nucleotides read TGCAGTGCGTCGGGACAGGCCACCAATAATTCACCCCTCCACTTT.

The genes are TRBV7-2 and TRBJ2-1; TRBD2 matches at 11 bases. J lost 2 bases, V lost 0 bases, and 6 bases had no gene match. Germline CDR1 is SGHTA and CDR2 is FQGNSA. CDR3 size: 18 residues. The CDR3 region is CASSLAPNSGGAYNEQFF. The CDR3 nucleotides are TGTGCCAGCAGCTTAGCCCCAAATAGCGGGGGGGCCTACAATGAGCAGTTCTTC.

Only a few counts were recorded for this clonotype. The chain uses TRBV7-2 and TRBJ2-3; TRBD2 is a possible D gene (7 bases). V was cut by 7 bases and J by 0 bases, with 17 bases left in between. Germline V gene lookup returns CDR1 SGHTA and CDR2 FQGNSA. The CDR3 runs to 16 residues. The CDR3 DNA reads TGTGCCAGCATCAGGAAGGGGGGGGCTAGCACAGATACGCAGTATTTT. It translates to CASIRKGGASTDTQYF.

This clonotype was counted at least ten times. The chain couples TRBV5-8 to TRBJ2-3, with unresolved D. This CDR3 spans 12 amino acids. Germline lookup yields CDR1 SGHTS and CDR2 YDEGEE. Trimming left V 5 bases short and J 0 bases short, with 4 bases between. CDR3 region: CASRWSTDTQYF. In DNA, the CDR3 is TGTGCCAGCAGGTGGAGCACAGATACGCAGTATTTT.

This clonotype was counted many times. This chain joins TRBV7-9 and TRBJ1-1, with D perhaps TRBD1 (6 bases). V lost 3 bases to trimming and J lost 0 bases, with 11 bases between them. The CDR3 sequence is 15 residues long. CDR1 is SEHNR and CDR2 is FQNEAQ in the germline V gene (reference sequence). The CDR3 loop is CASSFGTNMNTEAFF. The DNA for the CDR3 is TGTGCCAGCAGCTTCGGGACAAACATGAACACTGAAGCTTTCTTT.